This is a list of T cell receptor beta chains from one sample in a study of T cells in Graves' hyperthyroidism and ophthalmopathy. TCRdb called the multiplex PCR reads again in MiXCR, with one record for every CDR3 protein. This sample has more than 500,000 distinct CDR3 sequences, with around 16% found just once. Sample: blood. The receptor set was obtained from a woman younger than 45 with Graves' ophthalmopathy. The conserved cysteine and the conserved F or W are not part of the CDR3 here. Each record gives: J gene, V gene, clone size, CDR3 length, D gene, CDR3 protein. The D gene is left open where the match is weak. Part of the rows lack a size; the others show once, few, many or a class for expanded clones.

TRBJ2-3 TRBV7-7 many 12 - ASSLLTETDTQY
TRBJ1-5 TRBV6-2/TRBV6-3 - 14 - AGRVRQADFNQPQH
TRBJ1-2 TRBV20-1 - 11 TRBD1 SATGTAYEGYT
TRBJ1-4 TRBV3-1 - 11 - ASSAGRLEKLF
TRBJ1-1 TRBV6-2/TRBV6-3 few 15 TRBD1 ASSYFISGQWNTEAF
TRBJ1-5 TRBV4-1 - 14 - ASSQWTDQSNQPQH
TRBJ2-7 TRBV27 many 11 - ASSLLGQYEQY
TRBJ2-5 TRBV28 many 10 TRBD2 ASSHGGKTQY
TRBJ1-5 TRBV28 - 16 - ASSPNRWNRGGNQPQH
TRBJ2-5 TRBV6-5 few 13 - ASSYSKAIQETQY
TRBJ2-3 TRBV4-3 many 13 - ASSPRDSRTDTQY
TRBJ1-4 TRBV20-1 - 11 TRBD1 SAAGGQGEKLF
TRBJ1-2 TRBV29-1 few 14 TRBD1 SVAQTGGRGNYGYT
TRBJ2-3 TRBV27 - 16 TRBD2 ASRPGTSGRLSTDTQY
TRBJ1-2 TRBV7-9 few 10 - ASSPRQDGYT
TRBJ2-2 TRBV9 - 14 - ASSLGDLGRFGELF
TRBJ2-5 TRBV5-1 many 12 - ASSPGSGGETQY
TRBJ2-7 TRBV20-1 - 11 - SARVPSSYEQY
TRBJ2-7 TRBV6-1 few 12 - ASSFAVYGTEQY
TRBJ2-7 TRBV7-6 many 11 - ASSPGRDYEQY
TRBJ2-1 TRBV20-1 - 13 - SARSETYSYNEQF
TRBJ1-1 TRBV11-2 many 15 TRBD1 ASSLIRRDRVNTEAF
TRBJ1-1 TRBV20-1 many 9 - SARDGYEAF
TRBJ2-5 TRBV6-2/TRBV6-3 - 14 TRBD1 ASSPARDRERETQY
TRBJ2-7 TRBV9 few 14 TRBD1 ASSAGGQGPTYEQY
TRBJ1-4 TRBV6-2/TRBV6-3 - 12 TRBD1 ASKSGTADEKLF
TRBJ2-2 TRBV14 - 14 - ASRLSGAGFTGELF
TRBJ1-5 TRBV20-1 many 13 - SARPARHSNQPQH
TRBJ2-7 TRBV14 few 14 - ASARFGGYGSYEQY
TRBJ1-5 TRBV2 few 12 - ASSEEGSYQPQH
TRBJ2-7 TRBV2 - 13 TRBD1 ASSVPQGARYEQY
TRBJ2-5 TRBV18 many 14 TRBD2 ASSPPSRGRQETQY
TRBJ2-1 TRBV4-1 - 14 - ASSQLGLSSYNEQF
TRBJ2-7 TRBV5-1 - 18 TRBD1 ASSLVTQGARLADAYEQY
TRBJ2-2 TRBV5-4 few 14 - ASSSDPEVYTGELF
TRBJ2-2 TRBV20-1 many 12 TRBD1 SARGGQGTGELF
TRBJ2-1 TRBV28 few 10 TRBD2 ASSSPTSGKF
TRBJ2-1 TRBV7-3 few 10 - ASSLIHNEQF
TRBJ2-3 TRBV9 - 14 TRBD1 ASSVATGETWDTQY